What follows is one T cell receptor (beta chain) and its context. The antigen is unknown. Germline assignment: CDR1 SGDLS and CDR2 YYNGEE. The CDR3 is 14 residues long. With 3 bases clipped from V and 6 bases from J, the junction kept 9 bases outside the gene matches. These data belong to a study of T cell responses to AZD1222 COVID-19 vaccine. Study conclusions and caveats: Compared with day 0, the breadth and depth of the Spike-specific TCR repertoire rose significantly after two doses of AZD1222. Regions 160-218 and 743-854 held dominance among vaccine-associated CD4 TCRs, which spanned spike.

Profiling relied on immunoSEQ multiplex PCR, and the TCRdb table lists in-frame clones only, not all of them. The table lists under 55,000 clones, about 86% of them singletons. The receptor was isolated from an adult in good health. This specimen was peripheral blood, taken on day 0 of AZD1222 vaccination. The chain has TRBV9 and TRBJ2-7; 7 nucleotides align to TRBD2. The CDR3 nucleotides read TGTGCCAGCAGCGGGAAGCAATTAGCGGGCGAGCAGTACTTC. It translates to CASSGKQLAGEQYF.